This T cell receptor beta chain came from a study of T-cell reconstitution after alpha-beta-depleted transplantation in children (dated by TCRdb to 2016 to 2018). The study in broad terms: Using TCR repertoire profiling, the study followed T-cell immune reconstitution in a quantitative way in children after TCRalphabeta/CD19-depleted allogeneic hematopoietic cell transplantation.

This sample's treatment or condition label indicates: allogeneic hematopoietic cell transplantation with graft depleted of TCRalphabeta T cells and CD19 B cells. Transplant recipients were children who received TCRalphabeta/CD19-depleted allogeneic hematopoietic cell grafts. General findings and caveats noted by the study authors: In some patients, the high TCRbeta diversity seen at day 60 was put down to recipient T cells and intrathymic progenitors that had survived conditioning. Hyperexpanded clone frequencies declined over subsequent months; after one year, T-cell counts and TCRbeta diversity were mostly attributed to newly produced T cells. The apparently early alphabetaT-cell count recovery about two months after transplant was reportedly dependent on only several hundred rapidly expanded clones derived from non-depleted graft cells.

Libraries were made using PCR. Reads for this sample came from an Illumina HiSeq 2500. To normalize quantification of the TCRbeta repertoire, the TCR libraries were built with molecular barcoding that relied on unique molecular identifiers. The public reads were quality trimmed at Q25 with fastp and then assembled into clones with MiXCR by TCRdb, keeping productive beta chains. Each record represents a unique CDR3 protein, reported with the most common genes and DNA among its rows. The sample table holds approximately 130,000 distinct CDR3 sequences, of which about 9.9% were seen once. Together, the top ten hold approximately 25% of the sample. The CDR3 runs 16 residues from the cysteine to the phenylalanine. Here the CDR3 DNA is all that survives: 48 bases in frame from base 1. Sequences SGHKS (CDR1) and YYEKEE (CDR2) are obtained from the germline V gene (reference sequence). V lost 1 base and J lost 1 base; the stretch between them is 14 bases long.

This clonotype was observed a few times. The clone's antigen remains unknown. No much larger clonotype is one base removed from it; base qualities were not supplied. The receptor was derived from a girl in the first two years of life who had a stem cell transplant for combined immunodeficiency, so the T cells may come from the graft donor. The sequencing here drew on PBMCs, mostly from graft donor cells, taken 180 days after TCRalphabeta/CD19-depleted stem cell transplant. The chain couples TRBV5-5 to TRBJ1-2; a weak D assignment points to TRBD1 (5 bases agree). Here is the DNA: TGTGCCAGCAGCTTGCGGGGCCTCTCCTTTAACTATGGCTACACCTTC. Its amino acids are CASSLRGLSFNYGYTF.